This TCR beta chain was identified in a study of T cells in Graves' hyperthyroidism and ophthalmopathy. Between the trimmed V and J ends, which lost 5 bases and 1 base, there was a span of 29 bases. The germline CDR1 and CDR2 sequences are PRHDT and FYEKMQ (reference sequence). CDR3 length: 20 amino acids. RNA transcripts gave rise to amplified TCR beta CDR3 regions. HTBI primers drove first-round RT-PCR of the TCR CDR3. Using its own MiXCR run on the multiplex PCR reads, TCRdb lists one record per CDR3 protein. This table has approximately 610,000 distinct CDR3 sequences, 14% to 15% appearing once. This clonotype was recorded many times.

This rearrangement joins TRBV13 to TRBJ1-1; TRBD1 is a possible D gene (5 bases). This TCR was recovered from a woman aged 40 to 50 with Graves' ophthalmopathy. Source material: blood. In nucleotides, the CDR3 is TGTGCCAGCAGCCCCATGGACAAGGGCGCGTGGACCCGGGCGAACACTGAAGCTTTCTTT. Translated, it gives CASSPMDKGAWTRANTEAFF.